A selection of T cell receptor beta chains follows, all from one sample in a study of low-dose radiotherapy and immunotherapy resistance in tumors. TCRdb re-analysed the reads in MiXCR, keeping a single row per CDR3 protein. The data contain 64,000 or so distinct CDR3 sequences, around 30% of them singletons. Sample: PBMCs, taken before treatment. The receptors were sampled from a female donor with ovarian cancer. Each CDR3 is given with its conserved first and last residue. D genes are given only for firm matches. Size values are once, few and many counts, or a class for expanded clones, and some rows have none.

J gene: TRBJ2-7; D gene: NA; V gene: TRBV5-1; clone size: NA; CDR3 DNA: TGCGCCAGCCCCCCGGGACCAGCCTACGAGCAGTACTTC; CDR3 protein: CASPPGPAYEQYF
J gene: TRBJ2-5; D gene: NA; V gene: TRBV5-1; clone size: many; CDR3 DNA: TGCGCCAGCAGCTTAGGACAACACCAAGAGACCCAGTACTTC; CDR3 protein: CASSLGQHQETQYF
J gene: TRBJ1-1; D gene: NA; V gene: TRBV28; clone size: NA; CDR3 DNA: TGTGCCAGCAGTTTGGACAGCACCATGAACACTGAAGCTTTCTTT; CDR3 protein: CASSLDSTMNTEAFF
J gene: TRBJ2-4; D gene: TRBD2; V gene: TRBV6-1; clone size: NA; CDR3 DNA: TGTGCCAGCACCGGATGGAGGGGTAGCGGGGGGGCCAAAAACATTCAGTACTTC; CDR3 protein: CASTGWRGSGGAKNIQYF
J gene: TRBJ1-2; D gene: NA; V gene: TRBV28; clone size: NA; CDR3 DNA: TGTGCCAGCACTCCCAGGCGGACACCACCCAATGGCTACACCTTC; CDR3 protein: CASTPRRTPPNGYTF
J gene: TRBJ2-7; D gene: NA; V gene: TRBV7-9; clone size: NA; CDR3 DNA: TGTGCCAGCAGCTCCCCGGGTCCCTACGAGCAGTACTTC; CDR3 protein: CASSSPGPYEQYF
J gene: TRBJ2-1; D gene: NA; V gene: TRBV11-2; clone size: many; CDR3 DNA: TGTGCCAGCAGCTTAGTGGTGTCGTGGGGACATGAGCAGTTCTTC; CDR3 protein: CASSLVVSWGHEQFF
J gene: TRBJ1-2; D gene: NA; V gene: TRBV5-4; clone size: many; CDR3 DNA: TGTGCCAGCACCCTCCGACAGGCCGGGAACTATGGCTACACCTTC; CDR3 protein: CASTLRQAGNYGYTF
J gene: TRBJ2-5; D gene: TRBD2; V gene: TRBV24-1; clone size: few; CDR3 DNA: TGTGCCACCAGTGATTTGCCTAGCGGGGGCCAAGAGACCCAGTACTTC; CDR3 protein: CATSDLPSGGQETQYF
J gene: TRBJ2-7; D gene: TRBD2; V gene: TRBV6-5; clone size: NA; CDR3 DNA: TGTGCCAGCAGTTACATGAGAGCGGGGCCCTACGAGCAGTACTTC; CDR3 protein: CASSYMRAGPYEQYF
J gene: TRBJ2-7; D gene: NA; V gene: TRBV5-6; clone size: NA; CDR3 DNA: TGTGCCAGCAGCTTGGGTCCCGGGGCCATCTCCTACGAGCAGTACTTC; CDR3 protein: CASSLGPGAISYEQYF
J gene: TRBJ2-4; D gene: NA; V gene: TRBV9; clone size: many; CDR3 DNA: TGTGCCAGCAGCGTAGGCCCCCAGGGGTCCAAAAACATTCAGTACTTC; CDR3 protein: CASSVGPQGSKNIQYF
J gene: TRBJ2-3; D gene: TRBD2; V gene: TRBV5-1; clone size: NA; CDR3 DNA: TGCGCCAGCAGCTTCGTAGCGGGGAGAGAAGATACGCAGTATTTT; CDR3 protein: CASSFVAGREDTQYF
J gene: TRBJ2-1; D gene: TRBD2; V gene: TRBV25-1; clone size: NA; CDR3 DNA: TGTGCCAGCAGTGAGTGGGTAGCGGGAGGGCCGGAGTACAATGAGCAGTTCTTC; CDR3 protein: CASSEWVAGGPEYNEQFF
J gene: TRBJ2-3; D gene: TRBD2; V gene: TRBV15; clone size: many; CDR3 DNA: TGTGCCACCAGGGCCTCTTCCGGGACTAGCGGGGGGCGGATAGATACGCAGTATTTT; CDR3 protein: CATRASSGTSGGRIDTQYF
J gene: TRBJ2-3; D gene: TRBD2; V gene: TRBV4-2; clone size: NA; CDR3 DNA: TGTGCCAGCAGCCGAGGACTAGCGGGGCAGAGCACAGATACGCAGTATTTT; CDR3 protein: CASSRGLAGQSTDTQYF
J gene: TRBJ2-4; D gene: TRBD2; V gene: TRBV13; clone size: many; CDR3 DNA: TGTGCCAGCAGCTTAGGTTGGCTAGCGGAAAACATTCAGTACTTC; CDR3 protein: CASSLGWLAENIQYF
J gene: TRBJ2-7; D gene: NA; V gene: TRBV19; clone size: many; CDR3 DNA: TGTGCCAGTAGTATAGGCGCAGGGCAAGCCTACGAGCAGTACTTC; CDR3 protein: CASSIGAGQAYEQYF
J gene: TRBJ1-2; D gene: NA; V gene: TRBV9; clone size: NA; CDR3 DNA: TGTGCCAGCACCGCGGTTGAAGGGGGCTACACCTTC; CDR3 protein: CASTAVEGGYTF
J gene: TRBJ2-2; D gene: TRBD2; V gene: TRBV27; clone size: many; CDR3 DNA: TGTGCCAGCAGACCTTGGGGGAGGGTAGTATCCGGGGAGCTGTTTTTT; CDR3 protein: CASRPWGRVVSGELFF
J gene: TRBJ2-6; D gene: NA; V gene: TRBV20-1; clone size: NA; CDR3 DNA: TGCAGTGCTAGAGGCACCGGGACGGAGTCGGCCAACGTCCTGACTTTC; CDR3 protein: CSARGTGTESANVLTF
J gene: TRBJ1-1; D gene: NA; V gene: TRBV5-6; clone size: NA; CDR3 DNA: TGTGCCAGCAGCTTGGCGTCAGGGGAGAAGAACACTGAAGCTTTCTTT; CDR3 protein: CASSLASGEKNTEAFF
J gene: TRBJ1-2; D gene: TRBD1; V gene: TRBV29-1; clone size: many; CDR3 DNA: TGCAGCGGGCTGCAGGGACAGTCCGGAGGCTACACCTTC; CDR3 protein: CSGLQGQSGGYTF
J gene: TRBJ2-7; D gene: TRBD2; V gene: TRBV6-5; clone size: many; CDR3 DNA: TGTGCCAGCAGCCGCGGGGGGGCCCGTCACGAGCAGTACTTC; CDR3 protein: CASSRGGARHEQYF
J gene: TRBJ1-6; D gene: NA; V gene: TRBV7-2; clone size: many; CDR3 DNA: TGTGCCAGCACCCGGTGGCAGGGAGGGACCTATAATTCACCCCTCCACTTT; CDR3 protein: CASTRWQGGTYNSPLHF
J gene: TRBJ2-2; D gene: TRBD2; V gene: TRBV6-5; clone size: many; CDR3 DNA: TGTGCCAGCAGCCGTGCCGGGGGGTTTGCTGCCGGGGAGCTGTTTTTT; CDR3 protein: CASSRAGGFAAGELFF
J gene: TRBJ2-3; D gene: TRBD1; V gene: TRBV28; clone size: many; CDR3 DNA: TGTGCCAGCAGTTTATCGGGCAGGGGGTGGGGAGATACGCAGTATTTT; CDR3 protein: CASSLSGRGWGDTQYF
J gene: TRBJ1-2; D gene: NA; V gene: TRBV11-2; clone size: many; CDR3 DNA: TGTGCCAGCAGCTTAGCCCCCACCTTCGATGGCTACACCTTC; CDR3 protein: CASSLAPTFDGYTF
J gene: TRBJ2-1; D gene: NA; V gene: TRBV4-3; clone size: NA; CDR3 DNA: TGCGCCAGCAGCCAAGAGTCGGCGCCAAGCACCTACAATGAGCAGTTCTTC; CDR3 protein: CASSQESAPSTYNEQFF